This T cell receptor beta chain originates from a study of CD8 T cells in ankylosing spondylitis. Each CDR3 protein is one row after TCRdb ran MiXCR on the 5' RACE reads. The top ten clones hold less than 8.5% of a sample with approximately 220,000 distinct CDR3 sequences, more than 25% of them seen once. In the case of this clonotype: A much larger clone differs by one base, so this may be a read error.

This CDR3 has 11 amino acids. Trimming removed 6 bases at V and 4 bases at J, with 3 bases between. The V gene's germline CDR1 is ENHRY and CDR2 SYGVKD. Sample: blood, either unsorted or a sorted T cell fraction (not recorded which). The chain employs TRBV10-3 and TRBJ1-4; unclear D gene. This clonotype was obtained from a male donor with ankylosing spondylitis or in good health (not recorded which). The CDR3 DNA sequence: TGTGCCATCAGCGATAATGAAAAACTGTTTTTT. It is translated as CAISDNEKLFF.